These 32 T cell receptor beta chains were sequenced from one sample in a study of blood T cell repertoires in COVID-19 (TCRdb year 2020). The library was produced with the immunoSEQ multiplex PCR assay. Entries here come from immuneACCESS through TCRdb and include only in-frame sequences with V and J called. Some clones fail to appear in such tables; in the studies checked, an unresolved V gene covers under half of the shortfall, and the cause of the remainder is unknown. For this sample there are approximately 350,000 clones; 86% appear just once. Just over 7% of the sample goes to the ten largest clones. Sequencing used peripheral blood. The source is a woman aged 60-75 years with COVID-19, enrolled during active disease.

V usage is TRBV18 and J usage is TRBJ1-6, with 7 bases aligning to TRBD1. The trim removed 3 bases at V and 6 bases at J, leaving 5 bases unmatched. The germline V gene has CDR1 KGHSH and CDR2 LQKENI. The CDR3 sequence is 15 residues long. CDR3 sequence (DNA): TGTGCCAGCTCACCCCCCGGGACAGTTAATTCACCCCTCCACTTT. It is translated as CASSPPGTVNSPLHF.

The V call is TRBV11-3, the J call TRBJ1-1; a weak D match, TRBD1 (5 bases). The V end lost 6 bases, the J end lost 1 base, and 18 bases lay between the germline ends. This CDR3 contains 16 residues. Germline-derived CDR1 and CDR2 are SGHNT and YENEEA. CDR3 DNA sequence: TGTGCCAGCAGTGTCGTCAGGGAAGTGCAGAACACTGAAGCTTTCTTT. It encodes CASSVVREVQNTEAFF.

The gene calls are TRBV19 and TRBJ2-3; TRBD1 agrees at 7 bases. The CDR3 is 15 residues long. Germline CDR1 and CDR2: LNHDA and SQIVND (reference sequence). V shed 2 bases, J shed 5 bases, and the junction held 7 bases outside the gene matches. The CDR3, as DNA: TGTGCCAGTAGTATAATTCGGCAGGGGGAAGATACGCAGTATTTT. Protein sequence: CASSIIRQGEDTQYF.

The CDR3 sequence is CASSSRYNEQFF. CDR3 bases: TGTGCCAGCAGCTCACGGTACAATGAGCAGTTCTTC. The chain combines TRBV21-1 with TRBJ2-1; the table's D gene call, TRBD2, was not cross checked with the DNA. TRBV21-1 constitutes a pseudogene. The CDR3 covers 12 residues.

The chain combines TRBV11-1 with TRBJ2-2; D is possibly TRBD1 (6 bases). The CDR3 has 13 amino acids. In germline, CDR1 is SGHAT, CDR2 FQDESV (reference sequence). Between the trimmed V and J ends, which lost 3 bases and 4 bases, there was a span of 6 bases. CDR3 sequence: CASSFRGTGELFF. As DNA, the CDR3 is TGTGCCAGCAGCTTCAGGGGCACCGGGGAGCTGTTTTTT.

This clone was detected a few times. The chain joins TRBV4-2 to TRBJ2-2, with 9 bases that match TRBD2. The CDR3 is 18 amino acids. The trim removed 0 bases at V and 7 bases at J, leaving 12 bases unmatched. Germline V gives CDR1 LGHNA, CDR2 YNFKEQ. The CDR3 sequence: CASSQDQGGGASGGELFF. For the CDR3, the DNA is TGTGCCAGCAGCCAAGATCAGGGCGGGGGGGCCTCTGGCGGGGAGCTGTTTTTT.

The chain carries TRBV5-1 and TRBJ2-3, with a weak D call TRBD1 (5 bases). CDR3 size: 14 residues. Germline CDR1 and CDR2: SGHRS and YFSETQ. With 2 bases removed from V and 0 bases from J, the gap between germline ends came to 7 bases. CDR3 DNA sequence: TGCGCCAGCAGCTTCGACAGTAGCACAGATACGCAGTATTTT. Protein sequence: CASSFDSSTDTQYF.

This clone was seen only once. The chain has TRBV10-3 and TRBJ1-5, with D perhaps matching TRBD1 (5 bases). Deletions cut 0 bases from V and 7 bases from J, with 10 bases between. The CDR3 is made up of 14 amino acids. CDR1 is ENHRY and CDR2 is SYGVKD in the germline V gene. This CDR3 reads CAISESTGRQPQHF. The CDR3 region has the DNA TGTGCCATCAGTGAGTCAACAGGTCGGCAGCCCCAGCATTTT.

This sequence joins TRBV7-2 and TRBJ1-2; a possible D gene is TRBD1 (5 bases). This CDR3 region has 16 residues. V was clipped by 1 base and J by 4 bases, with 16 bases between them. Germline loops: CDR1 SGHTA, CDR2 FQGNSA. The CDR3 sequence: CASSLDTYGGGYGYTF. The CDR3 DNA reads as TGTGCCAGCAGCTTAGATACGTACGGGGGGGGCTATGGCTACACCTTC.

This clone was seen a handful of times. V is TRBV5-8 and J is TRBJ2-7; the match to TRBD1 covers 9 bases. This CDR3 spans 15 amino acids. V gave up 3 bases and J gave up 0 bases; unmatched junction bases: 4. From germline, CDR1 is SGHTS and CDR2 YDEGEE. The CDR3 sequence is CASSSDRGASYEQYF. Here the CDR3 DNA reads TGTGCCAGCAGCTCGGACAGGGGCGCCTCCTACGAGCAGTACTTC. Based on the CDR3 plus reference TRBV5-8 and TRBJ2-7, the full variable domain is EAGVTQSPTHLIKTRGQQATLRCSPISGHTSVYWYQQALGLGLQFLLWYDEGEERNRGNFPPRFSGRQFPNYSSELNVNALELEDSALYLCASSSDRGASYEQYFGPGTRLTVT.

This clone occurred a few times. The V call is TRBV5-4, the J call TRBJ1-2; possible D gene TRBD1, 6 bases. Trimming cost V 5 bases and J 4 bases, with 15 bases left between them. The CDR3 runs 14 residues. Germline values: CDR1 SGHNT, CDR2 YYREEE (reference sequence). CDR3 sequence: CASSFEGGSYGYTF. The CDR3 DNA reads TGTGCCAGCAGTTTCGAGGGGGGGAGCTATGGCTACACCTTC.

V is TRBV14 and J is TRBJ1-1; D remains ambiguous. V gave up 4 bases and J gave up 1 base, with 10 bases separating them. The CDR3 sequence is 14 residues long. Germline values: CDR1 SGHDN, CDR2 FVKESK. CDR3 sequence: CASSPWLQNTEAFF. In DNA, the CDR3 is TGTGCCAGCAGCCCCTGGTTACAGAACACTGAAGCTTTCTTT.

This clone came up once. The chain employs TRBV6-2 or TRBV6-3 and TRBJ2-4; 10 nucleotides match TRBD1. Trimming cost V 2 bases and J 7 bases; bases outside gene matches: 11. The CDR3 is 17 amino acids. Germline V gene sequence: CDR1 MNHEY, CDR2 SVGEGT. Written as DNA, the CDR3 is TGTGCCAGCAGTTACACCCGAAGTAGACAGGGGGCTAACATTCAGTACTTC. It encodes CASSYTRSRQGANIQYF.

CDR3 residues: CASSHSLKFDTEAFF. CDR3 DNA sequence: TGTGCCAGCAGCCACTCCCTCAAATTCGACACTGAAGCTTTCTTT. The V call is TRBV7-8, the J call TRBJ1-1; the D is unclear. The CDR3 runs to 15 residues. Trimming removed 5 bases at V and 3 bases at J, with 16 bases between. Germline assignment: CDR1 SGHVS and CDR2 FQNEAQ.

This clone was observed a handful of times. The V call is TRBV7-3, the J call TRBJ2-1, with a tentative D call TRBD1 (6 bases). The V end was cut by 3 bases, the J end by 4 bases, with 7 bases between. The CDR3 is 13 residues long. Germline-derived CDR1 and CDR2 are SGHTA and FQGTGA. This chain's CDR3 is CASSFGQYNEQFF. The CDR3 DNA sequence: TGTGCCAGCAGCTTTGGACAGTACAATGAGCAGTTCTTC.

This chain uses TRBV29-1 with TRBJ1-5; the D gene is possibly TRBD1 (5 bases). V was shortened by 3 bases and J by 6 bases, with 12 bases between the two germline ends. From germline, CDR1 is SQVTM and CDR2 ANQGSEA. CDR3 length: 13 residues. The DNA of the CDR3 is TGCAGCGTTGATAGGGGAGCGGGTCAGCCCCAGCATTTT. Encoded protein: CSVDRGAGQPQHF.

This clone was picked up a small number of times. The CDR3, as DNA: TGTGCCAGCAGGACAGGGGTCTCGAACACTGAAGCTTTCTTT. Protein sequence: CASRTGVSNTEAFF. The chain employs TRBV2 and TRBJ1-1; 8 bases are shared with TRBD1. V gave up 6 bases and J gave up 1 base; unmatched junction bases: 4. CDR1 is SNHLY, CDR2 FYNNEI, per germline. CDR3 size: 14 residues. Full variable domain (outside the CDR3, taken from reference TRBV2 and TRBJ1-1): EPEVTQTPSHQVTQMGQEVILRCVPISNHLYFYWYRQILGQKVEFLVSFYNNEISEKSEIFDDQFSVERPDGSNFTLKIRSTKLEDSAMYFCASRTGVSNTEAFFGQGTRLTVV.

This clone showed up just once. This rearrangement joins TRBV5-4 to TRBJ1-1; 7 nucleotides line up with TRBD1. J gave up 1 base and V 5 bases, and 8 bases lay outside the gene matches. The CDR3 is 15 residues long. Germline CDR1 and CDR2: SGHNT and YYREEE (reference sequence). Here the CDR3 DNA reads TGTGCCAGCAGGGTCGAACAGGGGACGAACACTGAAGCTTTCTTT. Residues: CASRVEQGTNTEAFF.

The J gene is TRBJ2-3, the V gene TRBV6-5, with TRBD2 as a possible D gene (5 bases). This CDR3 comprises 12 residues. The V end lost 2 bases, the J end lost 6 bases, and 6 bases lay between the germline ends. Germline V lookup: CDR1 MNHEY, CDR2 SVGAGI. The CDR3 protein is CASSYRGDTQYF. The CDR3 DNA sequence: TGTGCCAGCAGTTACCGAGGGGATACGCAGTATTTT.

This rearrangement joins TRBV19 to TRBJ1-2, with D perhaps TRBD1 (5 bases). The germline V gene has CDR1 LNHDA and CDR2 SQIVND (reference sequence). V was pared by 6 bases and J by 7 bases, with 18 bases between. The CDR3 consists of 14 residues. CDR3 residues: CASRYRGDSTGYTF. The CDR3 DNA reads TGTGCCAGTAGATATCGGGGGGATAGTACTGGCTACACCTTC. The full variable domain, completed using reference TRBV19 and TRBJ1-2, is DGGITQSPKYLFRKEGQNVTLSCEQNLNHDAMYWYRQDPGQGLRLIYYSQIVNDFQKGDIAEGYSVSREKKESFPLTVTSAQKNPTAFYLCASRYRGDSTGYTFGSGTRLTVV.

This chain connects TRBV11-2 to TRBJ2-7; the D gene is possibly TRBD1 (5 bases). Trimming removed 5 bases at V and 7 bases at J, with 21 bases between. The germline V gene has CDR1 SGHAT and CDR2 FQNNGV. The CDR3 is 15 amino acids. The CDR3 sequence is CASSPIRTPLGEQYF. The DNA for the CDR3 is TGTGCCAGCAGCCCCATCAGGACACCTTTGGGTGAGCAGTACTTC. The full variable domain, rest sourced from reference TRBV11-2 and TRBJ2-7, is EAGVAQSPRYKIIEKRQSVAFWCNPISGHATLYWYQQILGQGPKLLIQFQNNGVVDDSQLPKDRFSAERLKGVDSTLKIQPAKLEDSAVYLCASSPIRTPLGEQYFGPGTRLTVT.

This clone came up once. The J gene is TRBJ2-2, the V gene TRBV3-1 (or the pseudogene TRBV3-2), with 8 bases identical to TRBD2. The V and J ends lost 3 bases and 5 bases, in that order; junction bases with no gene match: 8. Germline values: CDR1 LGHDT, CDR2 YNNKEL (reference sequence). The CDR3 runs to 16 residues. The CDR3 sequence is CASSQTGSGVTGELFF. In DNA form, the CDR3 reads TGTGCCAGCAGCCAGACGGGTAGCGGGGTTACCGGGGAGCTGTTTTTT.

V usage is TRBV7-9 and J usage is TRBJ2-1; TRBD2 aligns across 7 bases. V was pared by 5 bases and J by 8 bases, with 3 bases of the junction left unmatched. The CDR3 consists of 12 residues. CDR1 is SEHNR, CDR2 FQNEAQ, per germline (reference sequence). Here the CDR3 reads CASSRGSHEQFF. CDR3 nucleotides: TGTGCCAGCAGCCGCGGGAGCCATGAGCAGTTCTTC.

A single count supports this clone. This chain links TRBV6-5 with TRBJ1-2; D gene uncertain. Germline V gene data show CDR1 as MNHEY and CDR2 as SVGAGI. V was cut by 0 bases and J by 7 bases, with 12 bases left in between. The CDR3 totals 14 residues. Here the CDR3 DNA reads TGTGCCAGCAGTTACTCGAGTGCCGCTCTTGGCTACACCTTC. Translation gives CASSYSSAALGYTF.

V and J are TRBV9 and TRBJ2-2; 8 bases fit TRBD1. Per the germline V gene, CDR1 is SGDLS and CDR2 is YYNGEE. Trimming took 4 bases from V and 4 from J; bases not matched to a gene: 9. The CDR3 contains 16 residues. CDR3 bases: TGTGCCAGCAGCCCTTGGACAGGGCAGGGCACCGGGGAGCTGTTTTTT. Protein product: CASSPWTGQGTGELFF.

V usage is TRBV30 and J usage is TRBJ1-2; TRBD1 agrees at 7 bases. Germline assignment: CDR1 GTSNPN and CDR2 SVGIG (reference sequence). This CDR3 contains 15 residues. V dropped 0 bases and J dropped 1; count of bases not matched to a gene: 5. DNA of the CDR3: TGTGCCTGGAGTGTTGGGCAGGGGGTTAACTATGGCTACACCTTC. This gives the protein CAWSVGQGVNYGYTF. Complete variable domain (other parts from reference TRBV30 and TRBJ1-2): SQTIHQWPATLVQPVGSPLSLECTVEGTSNPNLYWYRQAAGRGLQLLFYSVGIGQISSEVPQNLSASRPQDRQFILSSKKLLLSDSGFYLCAWSVGQGVNYGYTFGSGTRLTVV.

The chain employs TRBV9 and TRBJ1-1, with D maybe TRBD1 (5 bases). From germline, CDR1 is SGDLS and CDR2 YYNGEE. This CDR3 has 13 residues. V dropped 4 bases and J dropped 5 bases, with 12 bases sitting between them. The CDR3 DNA reads as TGTGCCAGCAGCCCCCGGGGGGGAACTGAAGCTTTCTTT. This codes for CASSPRGGTEAFF. Filled out from reference TRBV9 and TRBJ1-1, the complete variable domain reads DSGVTQTPKHLITATGQRVTLRCSPRSGDLSVYWYQQSLDQGLQFLIQYYNGEERAKGNILERFSAQQFPDLHSELNLSSLELGDSALYFCASSPRGGTEAFFGQGTRLTVV.

The chain's CDR3 is CASSYQGVGAFF. CDR3 in DNA: TGTGCCAGCAGCTACCAAGGGGTTGGAGCTTTCTTT. V and J are TRBV7-9 and TRBJ1-1, with a possible D match to TRBD1 (5 bases). CDR1 is SEHNR, CDR2 FQNEAQ, per germline (reference sequence). Trimming cost V 4 bases and J 10 bases, with 13 bases left between them. CDR3 size: 12 residues.

To note about this clone: A read error may produce the germline difference seen at one junction end. The V gene is TRBV18, the J gene TRBJ1-1, with 10 bases lining up with TRBD1. Germline loops: CDR1 KGHSH, CDR2 LQKENI. The CDR3 is made up of 16 amino acids. The CDR3 here is CASSSPLDRGATEAFF. DNA for the CDR3: TGTGCCAGCTCATCACCCCTGGACAGGGGGGCCACTGAAGCTTTCTTT.

This chain uses TRBV9 with TRBJ1-2; D perhaps matches TRBD1 (5 bases). The germline V and J ends were trimmed by 3 bases and 4 bases, with 13 bases remaining between them. The CDR3 contains 14 residues. Germline V gene lookup returns CDR1 SGDLS and CDR2 YYNGEE. The CDR3 sequence: CASSEGLTIYGYTF. As DNA, the CDR3 is TGTGCCAGCAGCGAGGGACTGACTATCTATGGCTACACCTTC.

This chain uses TRBV18 with TRBJ1-1; TRBD1 is a possible D gene (6 bases). This CDR3 spans 12 amino acids. Germline CDR1 KGHSH, CDR2 LQKENI. With 4 bases removed from V and 6 bases from J, the gap between germline ends came to 9 bases. CDR3: CASSLQGPEAFF. The CDR3 DNA sequence: TGTGCCAGCTCACTCCAGGGGCCTGAAGCTTTCTTT.

The chain has TRBV6-5 and TRBJ2-5, with D perhaps TRBD1 (5 bases). Germline-derived CDR1 and CDR2 are MNHEY and SVGAGI. Trimming left V 6 bases short and J 5 bases short, with 19 bases between. The CDR3 is 15 amino acids. The CDR3 here is CASRKTASRAETQYF. The CDR3 coding sequence is TGTGCCAGCAGGAAGACAGCAAGTCGTGCCGAGACCCAGTACTTC.